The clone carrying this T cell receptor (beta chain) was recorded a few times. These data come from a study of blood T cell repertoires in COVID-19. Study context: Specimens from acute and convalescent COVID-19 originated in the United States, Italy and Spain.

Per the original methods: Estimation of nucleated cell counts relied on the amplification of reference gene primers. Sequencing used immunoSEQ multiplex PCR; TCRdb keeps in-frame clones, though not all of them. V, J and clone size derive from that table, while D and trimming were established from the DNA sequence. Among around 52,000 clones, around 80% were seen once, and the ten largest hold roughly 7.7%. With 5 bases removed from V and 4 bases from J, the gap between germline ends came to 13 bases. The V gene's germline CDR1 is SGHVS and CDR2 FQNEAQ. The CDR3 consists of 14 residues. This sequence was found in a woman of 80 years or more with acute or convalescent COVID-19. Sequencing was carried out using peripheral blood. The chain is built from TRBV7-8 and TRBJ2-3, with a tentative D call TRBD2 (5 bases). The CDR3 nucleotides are TGTGCCAGCAGCCCAGTGGTCGGGGCAGATACGCAGTATTTT. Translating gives CASSPVVGADTQYF.